This TCR beta chain appears in the sequencing data of a study of shared clonotypes between healthy human individuals. Sequencing used immunoSEQ multiplex PCR; TCRdb keeps in-frame clones, though not all of them. The profile shows 2 million to 3 million clones, 90% to 95% of them singletons. As concerns this clone: The antigen is undetermined.

V gave up 6 bases and J gave up 5 bases, with 7 bases separating them. CDR1 is ENHRY, CDR2 SYGVKD, per germline. CDR3 size: 11 residues. Study-wide results and limits: Sample collection involved blood only; tissue repertoires are likely different.

Material for sequencing was naive CD4+ T cells from PBMCs. Subset given: CD45RA+ positively selected. The chain carries TRBV10-3 and TRBJ1-1, with D hard to call. The sequence was collected from a man younger than 35 in good health. Some clones in this sample may be carry-over from other donors' samples. The CDR3 sequence: CAIRGRTEAFF. CDR3 nucleotide sequence: TGTGCCATCAGAGGTAGGACTGAAGCTTTCTTT.